The entry below gives a single T cell receptor (beta chain) sequence along with its context. Its antigen is undetermined. This specimen comes from a study of cytomegalovirus exposure and HLA in healthy donors. Looking at the study overall: Among the roughly 370 genotyped donors, just over 80% were placed in the Caucasian-associated ancestry cluster.

Germline V gene lookup returns CDR1 SGHDN and CDR2 FVKESK. After removal of 4 bases from V and 1 base from J, the junction contained 12 bases not matched to a gene. There are 18 residues in the CDR3. Study results and limitations: Researchers reported that a few CMV-associated chains were confirmed in vitro as CMV antigen-specific. Later on, an analysis tied approximately 15,000 TCR beta sequences to HLA alleles at 0.05 false discovery rate.

Researchers ran the PCR with 60 Vbeta and 13 Jbeta primers. TCRdb's table, derived via immunoSEQ multiplex PCR, lists solely in-frame clones and lacks some. The sample contains over 150,000 clones, 80% to 90% of which appear only once. The genes are TRBV14 and TRBJ2-2; 7 nucleotides match TRBD2. Sequenced material: PBMCs. The receptor was derived from a woman between 50 and 59 years old in good health and CMV-seronegative. The chain's CDR3 is CASSLFIPLAVNTGELFF. In DNA, the CDR3 is TGTGCCAGCAGCCTTTTTATCCCCCTAGCGGTGAACACCGGGGAGCTGTTTTTT.